The 21 T cell receptor beta chains listed next were all sequenced from one sample in a study of human T cells and chemical hapten exposure. Stated time point: pre-sensitization, week 0. Treatment: therapeutic diphenylcyclopropenone sensitization with weekly scalp DPC. TCRdb reprocessed the RACE reads with MiXCR, giving one entry per CDR3 protein. The profile shows around 95,000 distinct CDR3 sequences, 11% of them singletons. Sequencing was performed on whole blood, taken in connection with sensitization to the hapten diphenylcyclopropenone (DPC). These receptors all come from a woman aged 55-69 years with alopecia areata. Some clones in this sample may be carry-over from other donors' samples.

In regard to this clonotype: With a much larger clone just one base away, this may be a read error. The chain employs TRBV20-1 and TRBJ1-1; a weak D match, TRBD1 (5 bases). In germline, CDR1 is DFQATT, CDR2 SNEGSKA (reference sequence). The CDR3 loop spans 14 amino acids. Here the CDR3 DNA reads TGCAGTGCTAGAGATCCGCGGGGGAACACTAAAGCTTTCTTT. This gives the protein CSARDPRGNTKAFF.

This clonotype was counted at least ten times. J is TRBJ2-5 and V is TRBV11-2; possibly TRBD2 for D (5 bases). The V gene's germline CDR1 is SGHAT and CDR2 FQNNGV. V was shortened by 3 bases and J by 2 bases, with 7 bases between the two germline ends. The CDR3 consists of 13 residues. The CDR3 spells CASSLTIQETQYF. The CDR3 region has the DNA TGTGCCAGCAGCTTGACTATACAAGAGACCCAGTACTTC.

This clonotype was observed at least ten times. V gene TRBV14 combines with J gene TRBJ2-1; no definite D call. V dropped 0 bases and J dropped 9 bases, with 15 bases sitting between them. The CDR3 contains 15 residues. In germline, CDR1 is SGHDN, CDR2 FVKESK. Here the CDR3 DNA reads TGTGCCAGCAGCCAAGACCAGACTTATGTCTCTGAGCAGTTCTTC. This translates into CASSQDQTYVSEQFF.

The J gene is TRBJ1-2, the V gene TRBV2; 11 bases align to TRBD1. The CDR3 length is 14 residues. Germline assignment: CDR1 SNHLY and CDR2 FYNNEI. With 7 bases clipped from V and 8 bases from J, the junction kept 9 bases outside the gene matches. The CDR3 coding sequence is TGTGCCAGCACCCGAGGACAGGGGGCCGGCGGCTACACCTTC. It is translated as CASTRGQGAGGYTF.

This clonotype came up many times. The chain has TRBV14 and TRBJ1-2; D call uncertain. The CDR3 loop spans 15 amino acids. V lost 0 bases, J lost 5 bases, and 13 bases lay in between. Looked up from germline, CDR1 is SGHDN and CDR2 is FVKESK. CDR3 sequence (DNA): TGTGCCAGCAGCCAAGACCCGGCAGCCCGTTATGGCTACACCTTC. This sequence encodes CASSQDPAARYGYTF.

At least ten counts were recorded for this clonotype. As DNA, the CDR3 is TGTGCCAGCAGTCAGGGGGAGGTTGACGAGCAGTACTTC. Protein product: CASSQGEVDEQYF. The chain links TRBV2 to TRBJ2-7; perhaps TRBD1 as D (7 bases). The CDR3 runs to 13 residues. V lost 5 bases, J lost 5 bases, and 13 bases lay in between. CDR1 is SNHLY, CDR2 FYNNEI, per germline.

V usage is TRBV7-9 and J usage is TRBJ1-4, with 9 bases lining up with TRBD1. V gave up 7 bases and J gave up 8 bases; unmatched junction bases: 5. Germline V gives CDR1 SEHNR, CDR2 FQNEAQ (reference sequence). The CDR3 runs to 13 residues. The CDR3 bases are TGTGCCAGCATCGGACAGGGGAACGAAAAACTGTTTTTT. Translation: CASIGQGNEKLFF.

This clonotype came up many times. The chain combines TRBV3-1 with TRBJ2-7; no clear D. V lost 2 bases and J lost 7, with 9 bases in between. The CDR3 extends over 12 amino acids. Germline loops: CDR1 LGHDT, CDR2 YNNKEL (reference sequence). CDR3 in DNA: TGTGCCAGCAGCCAAAGGGTACAGGAGCAGTACTTC. Translation gives CASSQRVQEQYF.

The V call is TRBV6-4, the J call TRBJ2-3; 7 bases map to TRBD1. This CDR3 comprises 15 residues. CDR1 is MRHNA, CDR2 SNTAGT, per germline. J was trimmed by 2 bases and V by 3 bases; bases with no gene match: 5. Here the CDR3 reads CASSESGQDTDTQYF. The DNA for the CDR3 is TGTGCCAGCAGTGAGTCCGGACAGGACACAGATACGCAGTATTTT.

This chain links TRBV7-9 with TRBJ1-4; a weak D match, TRBD1 (5 bases). The V gene lost 5 bases and the J gene lost 6 bases, with 16 bases spanning the gap. This CDR3 region has 15 residues. The V gene's germline CDR1 is SEHNR and CDR2 FQNEAQ (reference sequence). This CDR3 reads CASSPKTVPHEKLFF. In DNA, the CDR3 is TGTGCCAGCAGCCCTAAGACAGTACCGCATGAAAAACTGTTTTTT.

This clonotype was counted only a few times. V is TRBV20-1 and J is TRBJ1-4, with D possibly TRBD1 on 5 matching bases. Trimming left V 4 bases short and J 5 bases short, with 17 bases between. Germline assignment: CDR1 DFQATT and CDR2 SNEGSKA (reference sequence). This CDR3 has 15 residues. The CDR3 spells CSANARGGANEKLFF. CDR3 nucleotides: TGCAGTGCTAATGCGAGAGGAGGGGCAAATGAAAAACTGTTTTTT.

J is TRBJ1-2 and V is TRBV2, with D uncertain. Trimming cost V 1 base and J 7 bases, with 13 bases left between them. Germline V gives CDR1 SNHLY, CDR2 FYNNEI. The length of the CDR3 is 14 residues. CDR3 bases: TGTGCCAGCAGTGAAGGTGGACGGAGTAGTGGCTACACCTTC. It is translated as CASSEGGRSSGYTF.

The rearrangement joins TRBV5-6 to TRBJ2-7; D remains unclear. Germline V gene lookup returns CDR1 SGHDT and CDR2 YYEEEE. Trimming took off 4 bases at V and 4 bases at J, with 15 bases between the two ends. The CDR3 is 14 amino acids. CDR3 amino acids: CASSPGLGSYEQYF. DNA of the CDR3: TGTGCCAGCAGCCCCGGGCTGGGGTCGTACGAGCAGTACTTC.

V is TRBV28 and J is TRBJ2-7, with D unclear. The CDR3 runs to 12 residues. V lost 7 bases, J lost 3 bases, and 10 bases lay in between. CDR1 is MDHEN, CDR2 SYDVKM, per germline. CDR3 in amino acids: CASKYRNYEQYF. The CDR3, as DNA: TGTGCCAGCAAGTACCGAAACTACGAGCAGTACTTC.

This clonotype was picked up a small number of times. The rearrangement joins TRBV11-2 to TRBJ2-5; the D gene is possibly TRBD2 (6 bases). The germline V gene encodes CDR1 SGHAT and CDR2 FQNNGV. The V and J ends lost 8 bases and 3 bases respectively, with 22 bases between them. The CDR3 covers 16 residues. CDR3 nucleotides: TGTGCCAGCGCTCTGCCGGGTCAGGGAGGTAAAGAGACCCAGTACTTC. Translating gives CASALPGQGGKETQYF.

This rearrangement joins TRBV25-1 to TRBJ2-7, with a tentative D call TRBD1 (5 bases). CDR3 length: 14 amino acids. Trimming left V 3 bases short and J 2 bases short, with 11 bases between. Germline CDR1 MGHDK, CDR2 SYGVNS. The DNA of the CDR3 is TGTGCCAGCAGTGACGACAAGGACACCTACGAGCAGTACTTC. The encoded protein is CASSDDKDTYEQYF.

This clonotype was detected only a few times. The chain employs TRBV3-1 and TRBJ1-5; D is unresolved. The CDR3 totals 14 residues. The V and J ends lost 4 bases and 4 bases respectively, with 11 bases between them. CDR1 is LGHDT, CDR2 YNNKEL, per germline (reference sequence). DNA for the CDR3: TGTGCCAGCAGCCTACGGTTGGGGAATCAGCCCCAGCATTTT. This sequence encodes CASSLRLGNQPQHF.

This clonotype was seen ten or more times. The genes are TRBV7-6 and TRBJ2-5; possibly TRBD1 for D (6 bases). Trimming took 1 base from V and 2 from J, leaving 17 bases between them. Per the germline V gene, CDR1 is SGHVS and CDR2 is FNYEAQ. The CDR3 loop spans 17 amino acids. This chain's CDR3 is CASSLGAQGSTQETQYF. The DNA of the CDR3 is TGTGCCAGCAGCTTAGGGGCACAGGGCAGCACGCAAGAGACCCAGTACTTC.

This clonotype has more than one count but fewer than ten. The chain links TRBV4-1 to TRBJ1-2; D possibly corresponds to TRBD1 (6 bases). Trimming took 0 bases from V and 7 from J, leaving 15 bases between them. The CDR3 runs to 15 residues. Germline V lookup: CDR1 MGHRA, CDR2 YSYEKL. CDR3 nucleotide sequence: TGCGCCAGCAGCCAAGAGAGTGTCAGGGGAGGTGGCTACACCTTC. It specifies CASSQESVRGGGYTF.

This clonotype was seen many times. The rearrangement uses TRBV29-1 and TRBJ1-1, with D hard to call. The V and J ends lost 5 bases and 3 bases respectively, with 13 bases between them. The CDR3 runs 13 residues. Germline loops: CDR1 SQVTM, CDR2 ANQGSEA. Written as DNA, the CDR3 is TGCAGCGTTACCCGCGGGATCGACACTGAAGCTTTCTTT. Translation gives CSVTRGIDTEAFF.

This clonotype was recorded many times. V is TRBV18 and J is TRBJ2-7; TRBD2 matches 16 bases. Per the germline V gene, CDR1 is KGHSH and CDR2 is LQKENI. The length of the CDR3 is 17 residues. The V and J ends lost 3 bases and 9 bases, in that order; junction bases with no gene match: 11. The CDR3 nucleotides are TGTGCCAGCTCACCGCCCGGGACTAGCGGGGGGGCCTCTGCGCAGTACTTC. This translates into CASSPPGTSGGASAQYF.